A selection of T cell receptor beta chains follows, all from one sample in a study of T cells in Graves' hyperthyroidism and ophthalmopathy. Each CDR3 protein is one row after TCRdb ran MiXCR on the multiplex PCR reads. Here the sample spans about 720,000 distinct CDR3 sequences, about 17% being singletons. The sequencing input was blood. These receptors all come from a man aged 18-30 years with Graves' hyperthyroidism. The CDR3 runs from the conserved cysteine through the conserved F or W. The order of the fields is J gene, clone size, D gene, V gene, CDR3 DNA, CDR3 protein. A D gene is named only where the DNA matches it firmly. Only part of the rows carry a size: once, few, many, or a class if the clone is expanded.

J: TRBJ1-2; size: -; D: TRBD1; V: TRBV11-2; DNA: TGTGCCAGCAGTTCCGGCCTTACGACAGGGCTCTCCTATGGCTACACCTTC; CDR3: CASSSGLTTGLSYGYTF
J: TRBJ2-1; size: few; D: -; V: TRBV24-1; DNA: TGTGCCACCAGTGAGTCGGGATTCAGCTCCTACAATGAGCAGTTCTTC; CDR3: CATSESGFSSYNEQFF
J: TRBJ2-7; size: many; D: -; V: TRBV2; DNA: TGTGCCAGCAGCGGTACAGGGTACCTATACGAGCAGTACTTC; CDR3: CASSGTGYLYEQYF
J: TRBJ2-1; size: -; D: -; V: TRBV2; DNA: TGTGCCAGCAGGGTAGTGTACAATGAGCAGTTCTTC; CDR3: CASRVVYNEQFF
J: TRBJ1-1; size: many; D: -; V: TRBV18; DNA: TGTGCCAGCTCACCAGGGAAGAACACTGAAGCTTTCTTT; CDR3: CASSPGKNTEAFF
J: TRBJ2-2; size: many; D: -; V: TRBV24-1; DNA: TGTGCCACCAGTGACCTGACAGCCGGGGAGCTGTTTTTT; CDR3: CATSDLTAGELFF
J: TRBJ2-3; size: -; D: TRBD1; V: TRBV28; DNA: TGTGCCAGCAGTAACACGGGACAGGGGACGAAGGATACGCAGTATTTT; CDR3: CASSNTGQGTKDTQYF
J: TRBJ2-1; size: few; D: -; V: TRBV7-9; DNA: TGTGCCAGCAGCTTGGGGCTCCGGGACCGAATCAATGAGCAGTTCTTC; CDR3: CASSLGLRDRINEQFF
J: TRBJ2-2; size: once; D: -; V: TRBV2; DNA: TGTGCCAGCAGGGAACCCTTAGCTTCGCGGGACACCGGGGAGCTGTTTTTT; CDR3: CASREPLASRDTGELFF
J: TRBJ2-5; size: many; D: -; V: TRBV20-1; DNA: TGCAGTGCTAGAGCCCCTCGTGGATGGGAGACCCAGTACTTC; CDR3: CSARAPRGWETQYF
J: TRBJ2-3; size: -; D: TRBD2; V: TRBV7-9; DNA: TGTGCCAGCAGCTCCCGTACGGGACTAGCGGGAGTTTGGGGCACAGATACGCAGTATTTT; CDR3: CASSSRTGLAGVWGTDTQYF
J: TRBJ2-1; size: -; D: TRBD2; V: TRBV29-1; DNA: TGCAGCGGCGAGCGGGAGAGGGGCGAGCAGTTCTTC; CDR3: CSGERERGEQFF
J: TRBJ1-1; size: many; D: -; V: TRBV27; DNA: TGTGCCAGCAGTTTAGTGGACGGCACTGAAGCTTTCTTT; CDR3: CASSLVDGTEAFF
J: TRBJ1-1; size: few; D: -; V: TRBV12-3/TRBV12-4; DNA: TGTGCCAGCACTCAAGGCGTCGCTGAAGCTTTCTTT; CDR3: CASTQGVAEAFF
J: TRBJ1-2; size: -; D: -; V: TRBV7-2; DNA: TGTGCCAGCAGCTTAGACACCGGGGGCTATGGCTACACCTTC; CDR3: CASSLDTGGYGYTF
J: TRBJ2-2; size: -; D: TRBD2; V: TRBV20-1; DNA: TGCAGTGCTCGGCTAGCGGGAGAAGGGACCGGGGAGCTGTTTTTT; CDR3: CSARLAGEGTGELFF
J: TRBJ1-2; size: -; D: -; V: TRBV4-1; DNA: TGCGCCAGCAGCCCATGGACTGGCGCTGGCTATGGCTACACCTTC; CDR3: CASSPWTGAGYGYTF
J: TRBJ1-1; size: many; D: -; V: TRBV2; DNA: TGTGCCAGCAGTGTGGGCACTGAAGCTTTCTTT; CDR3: CASSVGTEAFF
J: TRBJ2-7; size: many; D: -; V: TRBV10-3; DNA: TGTGCCATCAGTGAGCAGGGGACCTACGAGCAGTACTTC; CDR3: CAISEQGTYEQYF
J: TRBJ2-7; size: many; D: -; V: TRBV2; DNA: TGTGCCAGCAGACCACTGGGGGGATCCTACGAGCAGTACTTC; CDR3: CASRPLGGSYEQYF
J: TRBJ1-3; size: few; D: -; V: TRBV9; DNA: TGTGCCAGCAGCCAAGTGCTCGGAAACACCATATATTTT; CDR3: CASSQVLGNTIYF
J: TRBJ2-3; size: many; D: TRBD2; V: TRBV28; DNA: TGTGCCAGCAGTTTTCTGGGAGCGGGAGGGCCAACAGATACGCAGTATTTT; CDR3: CASSFLGAGGPTDTQYF
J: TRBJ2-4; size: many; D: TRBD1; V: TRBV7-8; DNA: TGTGCCAGCAGCTCACCGGGACAGCTAGCCAAAAACATTCAGTACTTC; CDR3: CASSSPGQLAKNIQYF
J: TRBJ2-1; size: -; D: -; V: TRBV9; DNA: TGTGCCAGCAGCGTAGGACCGGGACACCTTGGAAATGAGCAGTTCTTC; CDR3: CASSVGPGHLGNEQFF
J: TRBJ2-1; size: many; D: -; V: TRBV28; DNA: TGTGCCACCGGGATAATAGGCAATGAGCAGTTCTTC; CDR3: CATGIIGNEQFF
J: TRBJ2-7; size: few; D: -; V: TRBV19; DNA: TGTGCCAGTACCCCGGGGCCAGGGCCCTACGAGCAGTACTTC; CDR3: CASTPGPGPYEQYF
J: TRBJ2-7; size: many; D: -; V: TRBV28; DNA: TGTGCCAGCAGTAGAGGGACCTCCTACGAGCAGTACTTC; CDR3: CASSRGTSYEQYF
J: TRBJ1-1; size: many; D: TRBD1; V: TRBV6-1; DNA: TGTGCCAGCAGTATAGGACAGGGCGGTTCGAGGATGAACACTGAAGCTTTCTTT; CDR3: CASSIGQGGSRMNTEAFF
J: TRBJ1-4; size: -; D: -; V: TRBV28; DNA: TGTGCCAGCAGTTTTGTAGGGGGAGGACGGAATGAAAAACTGTTTTTT; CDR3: CASSFVGGGRNEKLFF
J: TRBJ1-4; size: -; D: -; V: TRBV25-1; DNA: TGTGCCAGCAGTGAATCCCGGGGCGCGGGCGAAAAACTGTTTTTT; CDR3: CASSESRGAGEKLFF
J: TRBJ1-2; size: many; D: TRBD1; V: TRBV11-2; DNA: TGTGCCAGCAGCTTAGCACAGGGGGCTGGCTACACCTTC; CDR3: CASSLAQGAGYTF
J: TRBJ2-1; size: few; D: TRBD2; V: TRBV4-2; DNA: TGTGCCAGCAGCCCAATGACTAGCGGGAGGGCCGGGGGTGAGCAGTTCTTC; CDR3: CASSPMTSGRAGGEQFF
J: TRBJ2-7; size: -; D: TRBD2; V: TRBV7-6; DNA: TGTGCCAGCAGCTTCCGTAGCGGGAGGGTTCTGGAGCAGTACTTC; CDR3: CASSFRSGRVLEQYF
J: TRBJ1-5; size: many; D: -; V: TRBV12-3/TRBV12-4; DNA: TGTGCCAGCAGTTTCCGAGACACAGGCCGTCGTGAGCCCCAGCATTTT; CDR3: CASSFRDTGRREPQHF
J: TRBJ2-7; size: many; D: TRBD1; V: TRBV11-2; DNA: TGTGCCAGCAGCCCTGACAGGGTCCACGAGCAGTACTTC; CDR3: CASSPDRVHEQYF
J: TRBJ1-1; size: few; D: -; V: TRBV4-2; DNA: TGTGCCAGCAGCCAAGATTTGGGGGGGGGGACTGAAGCTTTCTTT; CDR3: CASSQDLGGGTEAFF
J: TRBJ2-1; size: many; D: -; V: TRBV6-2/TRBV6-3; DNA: TGTGCCAGCAGCGTACAGGCTAGAGCAGACAATGAGCAGTTCTTC; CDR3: CASSVQARADNEQFF
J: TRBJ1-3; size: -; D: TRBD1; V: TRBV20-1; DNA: TGCAGTGCTAGAGATCGTAGGACAGGGGTTGGAAACACCATATATTTT; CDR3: CSARDRRTGVGNTIYF
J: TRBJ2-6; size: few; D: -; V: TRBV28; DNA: TGTGCCAGCAGTTCCCAAAGTGGGGCCAACGTCCTGACTTTC; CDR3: CASSSQSGANVLTF
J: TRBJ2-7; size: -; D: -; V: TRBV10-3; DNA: TGTGCCATCAGTGTGCTGATACGACAGACCTACGAGCAGTACTTC; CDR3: CAISVLIRQTYEQYF
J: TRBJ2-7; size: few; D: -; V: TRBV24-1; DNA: TGTGCCACCAGTGATTCCTCGTCTGGGGGCTACGAGCAGTACTTC; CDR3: CATSDSSSGGYEQYF
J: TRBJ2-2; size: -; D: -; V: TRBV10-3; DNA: TGTGCCATCAGTGGTGGTCCCGGGGAGCTGTTTTTT; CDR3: CAISGGPGELFF
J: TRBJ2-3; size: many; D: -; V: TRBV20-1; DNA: TGCAGTGCCACCTACAGGGAGACGGATACGCAGTATTTT; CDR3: CSATYRETDTQYF
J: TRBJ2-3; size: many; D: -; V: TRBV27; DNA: TGTGCCAGCAGTTTAGATTTACGGCCAGATACGCAGTATTTT; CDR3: CASSLDLRPDTQYF
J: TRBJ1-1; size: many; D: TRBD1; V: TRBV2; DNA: TGTGCCAGCACCGGGACAGGGCGTCCCCAGGGAGCTTTCTTT; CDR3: CASTGTGRPQGAFF
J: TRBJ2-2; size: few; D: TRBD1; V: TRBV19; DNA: TGTGCCAGTAGTATGGGTTGGGGGACAGGGAACACCGGGGAGCTGTTTTTT; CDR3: CASSMGWGTGNTGELFF
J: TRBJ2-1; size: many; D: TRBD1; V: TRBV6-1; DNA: TGTGCCAGCAGTTATTTTCCAGGGGGCGTTGAGCAGTTCTTC; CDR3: CASSYFPGGVEQFF
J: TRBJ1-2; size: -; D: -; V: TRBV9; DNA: TGTGCCAGCAGCTCTCAGAACCTCTATGGCTACACCTTC; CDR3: CASSSQNLYGYTF
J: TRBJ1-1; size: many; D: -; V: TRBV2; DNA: TGTGCCAGCAGTGCAGAGTTAGGAAACACTGAAGCTTTCTTT; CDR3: CASSAELGNTEAFF